Shown below are 22 T cell receptor beta chains from a single sample sequenced in a study of blood T cell repertoires in COVID-19. The protocol was immunoSEQ multiplex PCR, while the TCRdb copy is restricted to in-frame clones and leaves out a portion. The table has about 120,000 clones, approximately 84% seen once. The sequenced sample consisted of peripheral blood. The receptors were gathered from a middle-aged man with acute or convalescent COVID-19.

The rearrangement joins TRBV5-1 to TRBJ1-1; perhaps TRBD1 as D (6 bases). The CDR3 covers 13 residues. CDR1 is SGHRS, CDR2 YFSETQ, per germline. Between the trimmed V and J ends, which lost 7 bases and 3 bases, there was a span of 13 bases. The CDR3 spells CASRREGDTEAFF. In DNA form, the CDR3 reads TGCGCCAGCCGACGCGAGGGGGACACTGAAGCTTTCTTT.

The CDR3 DNA sequence: TGTGCCAGCAGCCTCGGACTAGCTCCTAGCACAGATACGCAGTATTTT. Protein product: CASSLGLAPSTDTQYF. This chain connects TRBV9 to TRBJ2-3; TRBD2 aligns across 8 bases. V was pared by 4 bases and J by 0 bases, with 7 bases of the junction left unmatched. Germline CDR1 SGDLS, CDR2 YYNGEE. The CDR3 is made up of 16 amino acids.

This clone was seen only once. The V call is TRBV5-5, the J call TRBJ1-5; 8 bases agree with TRBD1. Per the germline V gene, CDR1 is SGHKS and CDR2 is YYEKEE (reference sequence). J gave up 4 bases and V 3 bases, and 9 bases lay outside the gene matches. The CDR3 is 16 amino acids. Here the CDR3 DNA reads TGTGCCAGCAGCTCCCAGACAGGGGCCGGGAATCAGCCCCAGCATTTT. Its translation: CASSSQTGAGNQPQHF.

The genes are TRBV18 and TRBJ2-4, with 7 nucleotides matching TRBD1. Trimming removed 3 bases from V and 6 bases from J; junction bases left unmatched: 8. Germline CDR1 KGHSH, CDR2 LQKENI. This CDR3 is 15 amino acids long. CDR3 region: CASSPPTGLRNIQYF. For the CDR3, the DNA is TGTGCCAGCTCACCGCCGACAGGGCTGAGAAACATTCAGTACTTC.

The chain uses TRBV28 and TRBJ1-1, with D possibly being TRBD1 (5 bases). Per the germline V gene, CDR1 is MDHEN and CDR2 is SYDVKM. V lost 5 bases to trimming and J lost 1 base, with 14 bases between them. The CDR3 is 15 amino acids. CDR3 sequence reads: CASSAPGGENTEAFF. CDR3 nucleotide sequence: TGTGCCAGCAGTGCCCCGGGGGGGGAGAACACTGAAGCTTTCTTT.

This clone was seen just once. The chain employs TRBV6-5 and TRBJ2-7; 11 nucleotides agree with TRBD1. With 8 bases clipped from V and 6 bases from J, the junction kept 6 bases outside the gene matches. The germline CDR1 and CDR2 sequences are MNHEY and SVGAGI. The CDR3 contains 13 residues. CDR3 sequence: CASQGQGGSEQYF. Written as DNA, the CDR3 is TGTGCCAGCCAGGGACAGGGGGGATCCGAGCAGTACTTC.

This clone appeared a few times. This sequence joins TRBV25-1 and TRBJ1-2; D uncertain. The V gene lost 4 bases and the J gene lost 2 bases, with 20 bases spanning the gap. The CDR3 totals 17 residues. CDR1 and CDR2 from the germline V gene are MGHDK and SYGVNS. The CDR3 spells CASSGPLPGLRNYGYTF. Written as DNA, the CDR3 is TGTGCCAGCAGTGGCCCACTCCCGGGTCTAAGAAACTATGGCTACACCTTC.

V usage is TRBV5-1 and J usage is TRBJ2-1; 9 bases are a match to TRBD2. Looked up from germline, CDR1 is SGHRS and CDR2 is YFSETQ. CDR3 length: 15 residues. Unmatched junction bases numbered 6, after V lost 4 bases and J lost 4 bases. The DNA of the CDR3 is TGCGCCAGCAGCCAGACTAGCGGAAATTACAATGAGCAGTTCTTC. It encodes CASSQTSGNYNEQFF.

The chain joins TRBV7-2 to TRBJ2-7; D is possibly TRBD2 (5 bases). The CDR3 loop spans 14 amino acids. V lost 5 bases, J lost 3 bases, and 14 bases lay in between. Germline loops: CDR1 SGHTA, CDR2 FQGNSA. The CDR3 sequence is CASSRASRGYEQYF. The CDR3 region has the DNA TGTGCCAGCAGCAGGGCGAGTCGGGGCTACGAGCAGTACTTC. Variable domain in full (rest from reference TRBV7-2 and TRBJ2-7): GAGVSQSPSNKVTEKGKDVELRCDPISGHTALYWYRQSLGQGLEFLIYFQGNSAPDKSGLPSDRFSAERTGGSVSTLTIQRTQQEDSAVYLCASSRASRGYEQYFGPGTRLTVT.

V gene TRBV4-3 combines with J gene TRBJ2-1; D is perhaps TRBD2 (6 bases). V dropped 3 bases and J dropped 9 bases, with 15 bases sitting between them. CDR1 is LGHNA and CDR2 is YSLEER in the germline V gene. This CDR3 is built from 14 residues. CDR3 DNA: TGCGCCAGCAGCCATGGGGGGAGAGAGAGTGAGCAGTTCTTC. This codes for CASSHGGRESEQFF.

V and J are TRBV4-1 and TRBJ1-1, with 7 positions matching TRBD1. With V trimmed by 2 bases and J by 4 bases, 4 bases remained unmatched. The CDR3 has 14 residues. CDR1 and CDR2 (germline): MGHRA, YSYEKL. CDR3 residues: CASSQLQGGTEAFF. In DNA form, the CDR3 reads TGCGCCAGCAGCCAACTGCAGGGGGGCACTGAAGCTTTCTTT.

V usage is TRBV4-1 and J usage is TRBJ1-1; 10 bases are a match to TRBD1. V shed 2 bases and J 0 bases; nucleotides not matched to a gene: 3. The CDR3 extends over 16 amino acids. The germline V gene encodes CDR1 MGHRA and CDR2 YSYEKL. The CDR3 sequence is CASSQTGQGMNTEAFF. For the CDR3, the DNA is TGCGCCAGCAGCCAAACGGGACAGGGGATGAACACTGAAGCTTTCTTT.

V and J are TRBV14 and TRBJ2-1, with 8 bases matching TRBD2. Trimming took 2 bases from V and 12 from J; bases not matched to a gene: 6. The CDR3 is made up of 13 amino acids. Germline CDR1 SGHDN, CDR2 FVKESK. CDR3 sequence reads: CASSQSLAGGQFF. CDR3 sequence (DNA): TGTGCCAGCAGCCAATCGTTGGCGGGGGGGCAGTTCTTC.

The J gene is TRBJ1-1, the V gene TRBV4-1; TRBD1 agrees at 8 bases. There are 15 residues in the CDR3. Trimming cost V 0 bases and J 1 base; bases outside gene matches: 1. In germline, CDR1 is MGHRA, CDR2 YSYEKL. The CDR3 region is CASSQDDRGNTEAFF. CDR3 bases: TGCGCCAGCAGCCAAGACGACAGGGGGAACACTGAAGCTTTCTTT.

J is TRBJ1-5 and V is TRBV7-9, with 8 bases identical to TRBD1. The CDR3 is 14 residues long. Germline values: CDR1 SEHNR, CDR2 FQNEAQ (reference sequence). Trimming took 6 bases from V and 7 from J; bases not matched to a gene: 8. CDR3 protein: CASSQDREGQPQHF. The CDR3 DNA follows: TGTGCCAGCAGTCAGGACAGGGAGGGACAGCCCCAGCATTTT. Combining the CDR3 with reference TRBV7-9 and TRBJ1-5 gives the whole variable domain DTGVSQNPRHKITKRGQNVTFRCDPISEHNRLYWYRQTLGQGPEFLTYFQNEAQLEKSRLLSDRFSAERPKGSFSTLEIQRTEQGDSAMYLCASSQDREGQPQHFGDGTRLSIL.

This chain connects TRBV27 to TRBJ2-5; D is perhaps TRBD1 (6 bases). This CDR3 comprises 13 residues. Germline values: CDR1 MNHEY, CDR2 SMNVEV (reference sequence). V lost 0 bases to trimming and J lost 7 bases, with 9 bases between them. The CDR3 spells CASSLSGAGTQYF. CDR3 in DNA: TGTGCCAGCAGTTTATCGGGGGCAGGGACCCAGTACTTC.

This clone was detected only once. This chain joins TRBV3-1 (or the pseudogene TRBV3-2) and TRBJ2-3; 7 bases are a match to TRBD2. With V trimmed by 3 bases and J by 7 bases, 7 bases remained unmatched. This CDR3 is 14 amino acids long. Per the germline V gene, CDR1 is LGHDT and CDR2 is YNNKEL (reference sequence). CDR3 in amino acids: CASSHGLVEYTQYF. For the CDR3, the DNA is TGTGCCAGCAGCCACGGACTAGTTGAATATACGCAGTATTTT.

This chain joins TRBV5-6 and TRBJ2-7; TRBD2 is a possible D gene (6 bases). The CDR3 spans 14 residues. CDR1 and CDR2 (germline): SGHDT, YYEEEE. V lost 2 bases, J lost 3 bases, and 12 bases lay in between. The CDR3 here is CASSFPRGLYEQYF. CDR3 DNA: TGTGCCAGCAGCTTTCCTCGGGGACTCTACGAGCAGTACTTC.

This clone was seen only a few times. This sequence joins TRBV10-1 and TRBJ1-1; D is unresolved. The CDR3 extends over 13 amino acids. V shed 6 bases and J shed 0 bases, with 8 bases lying between them. Germline-derived CDR1 and CDR2 are WNHNN and SYGVQD (reference sequence). The CDR3 region has the DNA TGCGCCAGCAGGGAGACATTGAACACTGAAGCTTTCTTT. Amino acids: CASRETLNTEAFF.

V is TRBV20-1 and J is TRBJ1-1; no definite D call. The CDR3 consists of 13 residues. The V gene lost 3 bases and the J gene lost 0 bases, with 8 bases spanning the gap. Germline CDR1 and CDR2: DFQATT and SNEGSKA (reference sequence). The CDR3, as DNA: TGCAGTGCTAGTGAGGACTTGAACACTGAAGCTTTCTTT. As protein: CSASEDLNTEAFF.

This rearrangement joins TRBV25-1 to TRBJ1-5, with no clear D. The CDR3 is made up of 13 amino acids. Germline CDR1 is MGHDK and CDR2 is SYGVNS. Trimming removed 11 bases at V and 4 bases at J, with 15 bases between. The CDR3 spells CAEADSFNQPQHF. Here the CDR3 DNA reads TGTGCCGAGGCCGATTCGTTTAATCAGCCCCAGCATTTT.

The V and J genes are TRBV10-3 and TRBJ2-7, with D possibly being TRBD1 (6 bases). Trimming removed 7 bases from V and 4 bases from J, with 14 bases in between. Germline loops: CDR1 ENHRY, CDR2 SYGVKD. This CDR3 contains 13 residues. The CDR3 reads CAINPGTQYEQYF. The CDR3 DNA follows: TGTGCCATCAACCCCGGGACACAGTACGAGCAGTACTTC.